This T cell receptor beta chain was sequenced for a study of cytomegalovirus exposure and HLA in healthy donors. The CDR3 loop spans 18 amino acids. After removal of 1 base from V and 1 base from J, the junction contained 6 bases not matched to a gene. Germline V gives CDR1 MDHEN, CDR2 SYDVKM. Every donor was a healthy person donating bone marrow. The PCR ran on 60 Vbeta and 13 Jbeta primers. TCRdb keeps only in-frame clones here, not all; method: immunoSEQ multiplex PCR. The sample shows some 130,000 clones, roughly 77% of them seen only once. Material: PBMCs. This sequence originates from a man under 40 in good health. J is TRBJ1-3 and V is TRBV28, with 11 nucleotides matching TRBD1. The CDR3: CASSLSGQGAMSGNTIYF. For the CDR3, the DNA is TGTGCCAGCAGTTTATCCGGACAGGGGGCTATGTCTGGAAACACCATATATTTT.